This T cell receptor (beta chain) was sequenced for a study of blood T cell repertoires in COVID-19. Generated by immunoSEQ multiplex PCR, the TCRdb table keeps only in-frame clones and is missing some. The table records approximately 140,000 clones, about 88% of them present only once. V was pared by 1 base and J by 2 bases, with 13 bases between. From germline, CDR1 is SGHNT and CDR2 YYREEE (reference sequence). The CDR3 is 16 amino acids. Sequencing was carried out using peripheral blood. The sequence derives from a human donor with COVID-19, enrolled during active disease. The donor label of this sample is uncertain. This chain uses TRBV5-4 with TRBJ2-1, with D perhaps TRBD2 (7 bases). Here the CDR3 reads CASSLSGRGTYNEQFF. CDR3 nucleotide sequence: TGTGCCAGCAGCTTGAGTGGGAGGGGGACCTACAATGAGCAGTTCTTC.